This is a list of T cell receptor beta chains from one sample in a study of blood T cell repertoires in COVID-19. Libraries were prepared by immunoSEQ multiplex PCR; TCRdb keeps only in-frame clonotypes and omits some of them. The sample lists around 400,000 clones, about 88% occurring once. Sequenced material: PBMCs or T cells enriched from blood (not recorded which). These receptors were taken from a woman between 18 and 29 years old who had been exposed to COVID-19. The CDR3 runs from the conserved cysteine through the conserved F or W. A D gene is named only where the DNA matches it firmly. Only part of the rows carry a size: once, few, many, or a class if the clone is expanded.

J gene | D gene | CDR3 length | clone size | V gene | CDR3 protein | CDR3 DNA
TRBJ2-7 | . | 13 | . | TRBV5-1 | CASSPGNYNEQYF | TGCGCCAGCAGCCCCGGGAACTACAACGAGCAGTACTTC
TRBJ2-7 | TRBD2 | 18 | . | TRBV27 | CASSLYSSGGTGYYEQYF | TGTGCCAGCAGTTTATACTCTAGCGGGGGGACCGGATACTACGAGCAGTACTTC
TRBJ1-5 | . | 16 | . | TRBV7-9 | CASSGQQGLRNQPQHF | TGTGCCAGCAGTGGACAACAAGGGCTCAGGAATCAGCCCCAGCATTTT
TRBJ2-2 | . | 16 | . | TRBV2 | CASRTRAPPSTGELFF | TGTGCCAGCAGAACGAGGGCCCCGCCGAGCACCGGGGAGCTGTTTTTT
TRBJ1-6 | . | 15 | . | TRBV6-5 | CASRGTWGYDSPLHF | TGTGCCAGCAGGGGGACATGGGGGTACGATTCACCCCTCCACTTT
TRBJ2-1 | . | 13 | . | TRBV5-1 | CASSLGLNNEQFF | TGCGCCAGCAGCTTGGGACTCAACAATGAGCAGTTCTTC
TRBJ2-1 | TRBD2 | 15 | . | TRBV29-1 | CSVAGLAGGYNEQFF | TGCAGCGTGGCGGGACTAGCGGGAGGGTACAATGAGCAGTTCTTC
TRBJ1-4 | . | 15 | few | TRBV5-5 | CASSLWGSGEEKLFF | TGTGCCAGCAGCTTGTGGGGGTCAGGGGAGGAAAAACTGTTTTTT
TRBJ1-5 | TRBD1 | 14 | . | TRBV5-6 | CASSAGTGIQPQHF | TGTGCCAGCAGCGCCGGGACAGGGATTCAGCCCCAGCATTTT
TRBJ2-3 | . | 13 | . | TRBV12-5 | CASGPTSADTQYF | TGTGCTAGTGGCCCCACTAGTGCAGATACGCAGTATTTT
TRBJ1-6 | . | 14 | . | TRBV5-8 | CASSLTVHASPLHF | TGTGCCAGCAGCTTGACAGTTCATGCTTCACCCCTCCACTTT
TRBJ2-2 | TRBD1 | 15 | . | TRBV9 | CASSAQGAGTGELFF | TGTGCCAGCAGCGCTCAGGGGGCTGGCACCGGGGAGCTGTTTTTT
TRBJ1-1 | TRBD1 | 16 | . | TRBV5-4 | CASSPLTGEWGAEAFF | TGTGCCAGCAGCCCGTTGACAGGGGAGTGGGGCGCTGAAGCTTTCTTT
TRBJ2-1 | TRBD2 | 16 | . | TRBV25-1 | CASSDTSGRAYNEQFF | TGTGCCAGCAGTGATACTAGCGGGAGGGCCTACAATGAGCAGTTCTTC
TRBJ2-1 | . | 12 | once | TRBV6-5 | CASSPRGYEQFF | TGTGCCAGCAGTCCCCGAGGGTATGAGCAGTTCTTC
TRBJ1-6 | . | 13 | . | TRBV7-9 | CASSRESNSPLHF | TGTGCCAGCAGCCGCGAATCCAATTCACCCCTCCACTTT
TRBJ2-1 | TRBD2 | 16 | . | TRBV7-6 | CASSRTTGTTYNEQFF | TGTGCCAGCAGCCGAACAACCGGGACTACCTACAATGAGCAGTTCTTC
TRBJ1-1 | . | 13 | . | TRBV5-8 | CASSFRGGTEAFF | TGTGCCAGCAGCTTTCGGGGTGGGACTGAAGCTTTCTTT
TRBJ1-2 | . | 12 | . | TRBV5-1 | CASSESGNGYTF | TGCGCCAGCAGCGAGTCGGGGAACGGCTACACCTTC
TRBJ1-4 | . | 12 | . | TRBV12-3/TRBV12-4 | CASSSTSEKLFF | TGTGCCAGCAGTTCGACAAGTGAAAAACTGTTTTTT